This is a list of T cell receptor beta chains from one sample in a study of control samples from healthy donors and cancer patients. TCRdb keeps only in-frame clones here, not all; method: immunoSEQ multiplex PCR. The sample has approximately 52,000 clones, about nine tenths seen once; the top ten hold around 15%. Input material: PBMCs. All receptors derive from a man in his sixties with head and neck cancer. Each CDR3 is given with its conserved first and last residue. Fields, in order: V gene, J gene, CDR3 protein.

>TRBV7-2|TRBJ2-7
CASSLGGGMVYEQYF
>TRBV6-1|TRBJ1-2
CASSELGGCYGYTF
>TRBV27|TRBJ1-1
CASTGSLGSVAFF
>TRBV2|TRBJ1-1
CASSEAGRAEAFF
>TRBV18|TRBJ1-2
CASSRERQGPSINYGYTF
>TRBV6-5|TRBJ1-2
CASSYDRNPNYGYTF
>TRBV7-3|TRBJ1-1
CASSLTGRDTEAFF
>TRBV5-6|TRBJ1-2
CASSFPPGTGWAYGYTF
>TRBV2|TRBJ1-3
CASSARGTSGNTIYF
>TRBV6-5|TRBJ1-4
CASSYSTGDNEKLFF
>TRBV11-3|TRBJ2-1
CASSPRVGGEQFF
>TRBV7-2|TRBJ2-5
CASSLSRLGKETQYF
>TRBV7-9|TRBJ1-3
CASSSITGYRAGNTIYF
>TRBV7-3|TRBJ2-2
CASSWTGGADTGELFF
>TRBV1|TRBJ1-6
CTSSLLRQVLCSYNSPLHF